What follows is one T cell receptor (beta chain) and its context. Total RNA extracted from each sample amounted to at least 6 micrograms. CDR1 LNHNV and CDR2 YYDKDF come from the germline V gene (reference sequence). This CDR3 region has 15 residues. Trimming took 4 bases from V and 1 from J, leaving 10 bases between them. These data belong to a study of blood T cells in healthy people across ages. The authors ran a second PCR of 7 to 11 cycles using a sample-barcoded 5' primer and a J-beta primer mix. A single record per CDR3 protein comes from TCRdb applying MiXCR to the 5' RACE reads. Of about 1 million distinct CDR3 sequences in the sample, approximately 25% were seen once. This sample was shared with a second study, whose subject was T cells of mothers and their children.

Sequenced material: blood. This rearrangement joins TRBV15 to TRBJ2-2; D ambiguous. The receptor was derived from a girl between 2 and 10 years old in good health. The CDR3 is CATSNVAGNTGELFF. CDR3 DNA: TGTGCCACCAGCAATGTAGCAGGGAACACCGGGGAGCTGTTTTTT.